The 27 T cell receptor beta chains in this list originate from one sample, sequenced in a study of blood T cell repertoires in COVID-19. Generated by immunoSEQ multiplex PCR, the TCRdb table keeps only in-frame clones and is missing some. This repertoire shows roughly 250,000 clones, more than 85% found once; its top ten account for around 0.84%. The specimen sequenced was peripheral blood. The receptors originated from a man aged 25 to 40 with acute or convalescent COVID-19.

J is TRBJ1-5 and V is TRBV19; the D gene is possibly TRBD1 (6 bases). Trimming took 6 bases from V and 5 from J, leaving 17 bases between them. CDR1 and CDR2 from the germline V gene are LNHDA and SQIVND (reference sequence). The CDR3 covers 15 residues. The CDR3 is CASRISGQNYQPQHF. DNA for the CDR3: TGTGCCAGTAGGATCTCCGGACAGAATTATCAGCCCCAGCATTTT.

This clone showed up just a few times. The CDR3 nucleotides read TGCGCCAGCAGCTTGGCCTCCCTCTATAATTCACCCCTCCACTTT. Translating it yields CASSLASLYNSPLHF. The chain links TRBV5-1 to TRBJ1-6, with D uncertain. The germline V and J ends were trimmed by 0 bases and 3 bases, with 7 bases remaining between them. Germline values: CDR1 SGHRS, CDR2 YFSETQ. The CDR3 totals 15 residues.

The gene calls are TRBV7-8 and TRBJ2-1, with 8 bases identical to TRBD1. The CDR3 extends over 16 amino acids. The V segment lost 5 bases and the J segment 4 bases; nucleotides outside the gene matches: 10. From germline, CDR1 is SGHVS and CDR2 FQNEAQ. DNA for the CDR3: TGTGCCAGCAGCCATAAAAGGGACAGGATTTACAATGAGCAGTTCTTC. Amino acids: CASSHKRDRIYNEQFF.

The chain is built from TRBV12-3 or TRBV12-4 and TRBJ2-7; 7 nucleotides line up with TRBD2. V lost 6 bases and J lost 5; bases outside the gene matches: 7. The CDR3 is 13 amino acids. The CDR3 nucleotides are TGTGCCAGCAGGGGCGCAGGGAGGGACGAGCAGTACTTC. As protein: CASRGAGRDEQYF.

This chain connects TRBV15 to TRBJ2-3, with 10 bases aligning to TRBD1. The CDR3 totals 17 residues. V shed 2 bases, J shed 4 bases, and the junction held 9 bases outside the gene matches. Germline CDR1 LNHNV, CDR2 YYDKDF (reference sequence). CDR3 bases: TGTGCCACCAGCAGAAGCCTGACAGGGGGCGCGTCAGATACGCAGTATTTT. Protein sequence: CATSRSLTGGASDTQYF.

The chain links TRBV9 to TRBJ2-1; 8 bases map to TRBD2. The CDR3 extends over 13 amino acids. Germline CDR1 reads SGDLS; CDR2 reads YYNGEE. The V segment lost 4 bases and the J segment 9 bases; nucleotides outside the gene matches: 6. The CDR3 loop is CASSYIAGTEQFF. The DNA of the CDR3 is TGTGCCAGCAGCTACATAGCGGGAACTGAGCAGTTCTTC.

The chain joins TRBV28 to TRBJ2-1, with D unclear. Germline V CDR1 and CDR2: MDHEN, SYDVKM. Between the trimmed V and J ends, which lost 0 bases and 8 bases, there was a span of 11 bases. This CDR3 is 14 amino acids long. DNA of the CDR3: TGTGCCAGCAGTTTATGGCGGCATTTGGATGAGCAGTTCTTC. It yields the protein CASSLWRHLDEQFF.

The gene calls are TRBV6-4 and TRBJ2-1; 8 nucleotides line up with TRBD2. CDR1 is MRHNA and CDR2 is SNTAGT in the germline V gene. This CDR3 is built from 15 residues. The V and J ends lost 9 bases and 7 bases, in that order; junction bases with no gene match: 14. The CDR3 DNA follows: TGTGCCAGTAGCGATCCCGGGAGGGCCGCGAATGAGCAGTTCTTC. It translates to CASSDPGRAANEQFF.

The rearrangement links TRBV18 to TRBJ2-3; D is perhaps TRBD2 (6 bases). Trimming pared 1 base from V and 4 bases from J, leaving 15 bases between. Germline V gene data show CDR1 as KGHSH and CDR2 as LQKENI. The CDR3 has 16 residues. CDR3 protein: CASSPQTGAMSDTQYF. CDR3 nucleotide sequence: TGTGCCAGCTCACCACAAACGGGAGCAATGTCAGATACGCAGTATTTT.

The chain couples TRBV28 to TRBJ2-1; TRBD2 matches at 11 bases. Germline assignment: CDR1 MDHEN and CDR2 SYDVKM. V trimming: 4 bases; J trimming: 7 bases; junction bases outside the gene matches: 15. This CDR3 spans 18 amino acids. The CDR3 region is CASSSTSNLLAGVNEQFF. The DNA for the CDR3 is TGTGCCAGCAGTTCCACCTCTAATTTACTAGCGGGGGTGAATGAGCAGTTCTTC.

The chain couples TRBV12-3 or TRBV12-4 to TRBJ2-7, with D perhaps TRBD1 (6 bases). The CDR3 runs 12 residues. V was cut by 7 bases and J by 6 bases, with 13 bases left in between. The CDR3 bases are TGTGCCAGCAAGACAGGAGCCCTCGAGCAGTACTTC. The encoded protein is CASKTGALEQYF.

CDR3 amino acids: CASSIKNRGVRDTEAFF. The CDR3 DNA reads as TGTGCCAGCAGCATAAAAAACAGGGGGGTGAGGGACACTGAAGCTTTCTTT. J is TRBJ1-1 and V is TRBV3-1 (or the pseudogene TRBV3-2); 8 nucleotides line up with TRBD1. CDR1 and CDR2 (germline): LGHDT, YNNKEL (reference sequence). The CDR3 has 17 amino acids. The ends lost 5 bases at V and 3 bases at J; junction bases unmatched: 14.

The rearrangement joins TRBV18 to TRBJ2-7; the match to TRBD2 covers 12 bases. This CDR3 has 19 residues. Germline V lookup: CDR1 KGHSH, CDR2 LQKENI. V lost 0 bases to trimming and J lost 6 bases; unmatched junction nucleotides: 15. The CDR3 reads CASSPPRGLAGSQSGEQYF. The CDR3 region has the DNA TGTGCCAGCTCACCACCTCGGGGACTAGCGGGTTCCCAGAGTGGCGAGCAGTACTTC.

As regards this clone: The germline gene is not matched at one end of the junction; a read error may be the cause. The V call is TRBV11-3, the J call TRBJ1-4, with D tentatively TRBD1 (6 bases). In germline, CDR1 is SGHNT, CDR2 YENEEA. CDR3 length: 12 residues. CDR3 DNA sequence: TGTGCCAGCAGCCCAGGGGTCGGGGCATGGCTTTTT. Protein: CASSPGVGAWLF.

In its sample, this clone was seen once. The V gene is TRBV28, the J gene TRBJ1-3, with D tentatively TRBD1 (5 bases). Germline-derived CDR1 and CDR2 are MDHEN and SYDVKM. The CDR3 consists of 14 residues. V lost 6 bases and J lost 0, with 9 bases in between. The CDR3 sequence: CASRTGTSGNTIYF. Written as DNA, the CDR3 is TGTGCCAGCAGAACAGGAACCTCTGGAAACACCATATATTTT.

V usage is TRBV6-5 and J usage is TRBJ2-7; 9 nucleotides agree with TRBD1. The CDR3 contains 15 residues. Trimming removed 5 bases from V and 4 bases from J; junction bases left unmatched: 9. Germline assignment: CDR1 MNHEY and CDR2 SVGAGI. The CDR3 loop reads CASSQTGTGYYEQYF. DNA for the CDR3: TGTGCCAGCAGTCAAACCGGGACAGGGTATTACGAGCAGTACTTC.

V and J are TRBV19 and TRBJ2-5; D perhaps matches TRBD1 (6 bases). From germline, CDR1 is LNHDA and CDR2 SQIVND (reference sequence). V was pared by 3 bases and J by 5 bases, with 10 bases between. This CDR3 is 13 amino acids long. The CDR3 DNA reads as TGTGCCAGTAGTATGGGGGCGCGGGAGACCCAGTACTTC. Translated, it gives CASSMGARETQYF.

This clone has a handful of counts. V and J are TRBV6-5 and TRBJ2-2; tentative D call: TRBD1 (5 bases). Trimming stripped 7 bases from V and 0 bases from J, with 12 bases between. This CDR3 has 15 amino acids. Germline V gene sequence: CDR1 MNHEY, CDR2 SVGAGI. The CDR3 sequence: CASIKQVSNTGELFF. Here the CDR3 DNA reads TGTGCCAGCATCAAACAGGTTTCGAACACCGGGGAGCTGTTTTTT.

The chain has TRBV18 and TRBJ1-1; tentatively, D is TRBD1 (5 bases). The germline gives CDR1 KGHSH, CDR2 LQKENI. The CDR3 covers 14 residues. Between the trimmed V and J ends, which lost 8 bases and 5 bases, there was a span of 18 bases. The CDR3 here is CASTSAGGFTEAFF. CDR3 sequence (DNA): TGTGCCAGCACCTCCGCCGGGGGATTTACTGAAGCTTTCTTT.

J is TRBJ1-2 and V is TRBV11-1; tentatively, D is TRBD1 (6 bases). This CDR3 comprises 16 residues. In germline, CDR1 is SGHAT, CDR2 FQDESV (reference sequence). V lost 1 base to trimming and J lost 2 bases, with 14 bases between them. CDR3 nucleotides: TGTGCCAGCAGCTTAGAGCGGGGGGCGCGGAACTATGGCTACACCTTC. It is translated as CASSLERGARNYGYTF.

The V and J genes are TRBV6-5 and TRBJ2-1, with a possible D match to TRBD1 (6 bases). The germline V gene has CDR1 MNHEY and CDR2 SVGAGI. V shed 1 base and J shed 5 bases, with 12 bases lying between them. The CDR3 runs to 15 residues. CDR3: CASSYYNQGNNEQFF. The CDR3 DNA is TGTGCCAGCAGTTACTATAACCAGGGGAACAATGAGCAGTTCTTC.

The V and J genes are TRBV28 and TRBJ1-1; the D is unclear. Trimming cost V 2 bases and J 1 base, with 8 bases left between them. In germline, CDR1 is MDHEN, CDR2 SYDVKM. This CDR3 spans 14 amino acids. The CDR3 region has the DNA TGTGCCAGCAGTTTAACCCTAAAGAACACTGAAGCTTTCTTT. Translating it yields CASSLTLKNTEAFF.

V is TRBV21-1 and J is TRBJ2-5; TRBD1 is the table's D call and was not checked against the DNA. TRBV21-1 constitutes a pseudogene. There are 17 residues in the CDR3. The CDR3 spells CASSKPKTDRGKETQYF. The CDR3 DNA reads TGTGCCAGCAGCAAACCCAAGACGGACAGGGGGAAAGAGACCCAGTACTTC.

This rearrangement joins TRBV29-1 to TRBJ2-7; no definite D call. Germline CDR1 reads SQVTM; CDR2 reads ANQGSEA. The ends were cut back, 4 bases at V and 0 bases at J, with 7 bases in the middle. The CDR3 contains 12 residues. The CDR3, as DNA: TGCAGCGTTGGCGTACTCTCCTACGAGCAGTACTTC. Encoded protein: CSVGVLSYEQYF.

The chain joins TRBV25-1 to TRBJ2-7; TRBD1 agrees at 11 bases. This CDR3 spans 15 amino acids. V was clipped by 4 bases and J by 3 bases; unmatched bases: 5. Germline CDR1 is MGHDK and CDR2 is SYGVNS. The CDR3 bases are TGTGCCAGCAGTGGATCCGGGACAGGGGGCTACGAGCAGTACTTC. Encoded protein: CASSGSGTGGYEQYF.

The V gene is TRBV19, the J gene TRBJ1-1, with 7 bases aligning to TRBD1. The CDR3 sequence is 14 residues long. V was clipped by 10 bases and J by 1 base; unmatched bases: 9. CDR1 and CDR2 (germline): LNHDA, SQIVND (reference sequence). CDR3 amino acids: CATRRTGENTEAFF. CDR3 nucleotide sequence: TGTGCCACCCGGAGAACAGGGGAGAACACTGAAGCTTTCTTT.

The chain is built from TRBV3-1 (or the pseudogene TRBV3-2) and TRBJ2-3; 12 bases map to TRBD2. This CDR3 has 16 residues. CDR1 LGHDT and CDR2 YNNKEL come from the germline V gene (reference sequence). With V trimmed by 2 bases and J by 3 bases, 3 bases remained unmatched. CDR3 loop: CASSQRLAGETDTQYF. The CDR3 nucleotides read TGTGCCAGCAGCCAACGACTAGCGGGAGAAACAGATACGCAGTATTTT.